This TCR beta chain was sequenced during a study of CD8+CD57+ T cells in acquired aplastic anemia. Across the study: Sorted CD4+ and CD8+ cells gave an average of approximately 3 ug of DNA. Healthy CD8+ samples averaged roughly 10 million reads. General study results and limits: A set of 25 to 35 CD8+ CDR3 sequences was shared between patients and controls, and these sequences appeared highly expressed in patients. A significant difference in CD8+ Simpson's diversity between patients and controls was not found.

Germline V lookup: CDR1 SEHNR, CDR2 FQNEAQ (reference sequence). CDR3 length equals 14 residues. V dropped 5 bases and J dropped 8 bases, with 16 bases sitting between them. TCR beta VDJ and CDR3 profiling used genomic DNA as template. TCRdb processed the reads anew with MiXCR; each CDR3 protein has one entry. The repertoire has 100,000 to 150,000 distinct CDR3 sequences, about 46% of them found once; the top ten carry around 2.3%. This clonotype was observed many times. Its antigen is currently unknown. This receptor was obtained from a human donor in good health, serving as a control. The chain couples TRBV7-9 to TRBJ1-3; D gene unclear. The sample comprised sorted CD4+, CD8+, or CD8+CD57+ T cells (not recorded which) from PBMCs. CDR3 in amino acids: CASSVETPRDTIYF. The CDR3 DNA is TGTGCCAGCAGCGTCGAGACACCGAGAGACACCATATATTTT.